A single T cell receptor beta chain is shown here with its context. The CDR3 loop spans 15 amino acids. CDR1 SGDLS and CDR2 YYNGEE come from the germline V gene. Deletions cut 0 bases from V and 7 bases from J, with 14 bases between. Here immunoSEQ multiplex PCR was the method, and the copy in TCRdb shows in-frame clones only, minus some. Found here are roughly 7,000 clones, roughly 87% of them singletons; the top ten hold over 3.5%. The entry originates in a study of stem cell transplantation in POMP-related autoinflammatory disease. The rearrangement joins TRBV9 to TRBJ1-5, with D possibly being TRBD1 (5 bases). The clonotype comes from a human donor in good health. Source material: a CXCR5-defined cell subset from PBMCs. The CDR3 reads CASSVEGRVGQPQHF. The CDR3 region has the DNA TGTGCCAGCAGCGTAGAGGGCAGGGTCGGACAGCCCCAGCATTTT.